This TCR beta chain was observed in a study of T cell repertoires in cytomegalovirus infection. Study information: Public TCR beta signature analysis indicated the presence of both CMV infection and matching HLA type. Points from the study as a whole: Individuals carrying CMV plus the relevant HLA were identified by cumulative frequency of public TCR beta families.

Germline V gives CDR1 ENHRY, CDR2 SYGVKD. The V gene end was trimmed by 10 bases and the J gene end by 1 base; junction bases not matched to a gene: 6. This CDR3 is built from 13 residues. As to this clonotype: Its target is unknown.

TCRdb reprocessed the reads with MiXCR, giving one entry per CDR3 protein. This table has 290,000 or so distinct CDR3 sequences, about 25% appearing once. The TCR originated in a human donor in good health (CMV status not recorded). Some clones in this sample may be carry-over from other donors' samples. The sequencing input was PBMCs. The chain is built from TRBV10-3 and TRBJ2-7, with 8 bases fitting TRBD1. In DNA form, the CDR3 reads TGTGCCAACGGACAGGGTGGGTCCTACGAGCAGTACTTC. It encodes CANGQGGSYEQYF.